The entry below describes one T cell receptor (beta chain). Assay used: immunoSEQ multiplex PCR; TCRdb lists only in-frame clones, some missing. The sample records roughly 130,000 clones, 88% being singletons. The CDR3 length is 13 residues. Per the germline V gene, CDR1 is SGHTA and CDR2 is FQGNSA. Trimming removed 5 bases from V and 6 bases from J, with 12 bases in between. The sample is drawn from a study of T cell responses to AZD1222 COVID-19 vaccine. This receptor was taken from an adult in good health. This specimen was peripheral blood, taken on day 0 of AZD1222 vaccination. J is TRBJ2-3 and V is TRBV7-2; no clear D. CDR3 sequence: CASSQRALDTQYF. CDR3 sequence (DNA): TGTGCCAGCAGCCAAAGGGCGTTGGATACGCAGTATTTT. Based on the CDR3 plus reference TRBV7-2 and TRBJ2-3, the full variable domain is GAGVSQSPSNKVTEKGKDVELRCDPISGHTALYWYRQSLGQGLEFLIYFQGNSAPDKSGLPSDRFSAERTGGSVSTLTIQRTQQEDSAVYLCASSQRALDTQYFGPGTRLTVL.